Shown below are 4 T cell receptor beta chains from a single sample sequenced in a study of Graves' ophthalmopathy and Graves' hyperthyroidism. RNA transcripts were the template, and TCR beta CDR3 regions were amplified from them. HTBI primers primed a first-round RT-PCR, and a second-round multiplex PCR followed. TCRdb itself ran the multiplex PCR reads through MiXCR, one entry per CDR3 protein. There are about 400,000 distinct CDR3 sequences in the sample; around 21% occur only once, and roughly 3% lies in the top ten. The sample comprised peripheral blood. These receptors were taken from a woman aged 18-29 years with stable Graves' hyperthyroidism.

This clonotype came up a few times. The V call is TRBV19, the J call TRBJ1-5, with D maybe TRBD1 (5 bases). The CDR3 runs to 15 residues. CDR1 LNHDA and CDR2 SQIVND come from the germline V gene (reference sequence). Trimming cost V 3 bases and J 5 bases, with 14 bases left between them. The CDR3 is CASSIYRSFDQPQHF. The CDR3 DNA follows: TGTGCCAGTAGTATCTACAGGTCGTTTGATCAGCCCCAGCATTTT.

This clonotype has ten or more counts. The chain combines TRBV27 with TRBJ2-5; 9 bases agree with TRBD2. Germline V gene lookup returns CDR1 MNHEY and CDR2 SMNVEV (reference sequence). The CDR3 totals 14 residues. The V and J ends lost 6 bases and 5 bases, in that order; junction bases with no gene match: 7. The CDR3 loop reads CASREAGGGETQYF. As DNA, the CDR3 is TGTGCCAGCAGGGAAGCGGGAGGAGGGGAGACCCAGTACTTC.

The rearrangement uses TRBV18 and TRBJ2-6; D unclear. Germline V gene lookup returns CDR1 KGHSH and CDR2 LQKENI. The length of the CDR3 is 17 residues. V was shortened by 5 bases and J by 2 bases, with 16 bases between the two germline ends. The CDR3 spells CASSDQNIRAGANVLTF. The CDR3 DNA reads TGTGCCAGCTCAGACCAGAATATCCGGGCTGGGGCCAACGTCCTGACTTTC.

This clonotype has at least ten counts. The chain uses TRBV5-1 and TRBJ2-7; 7 bases are a match to TRBD1. Germline V gene data show CDR1 as SGHRS and CDR2 as YFSETQ. Losses at the gene ends were 0 bases for V and 5 bases for J; bases not matched to a gene: 8. The CDR3 totals 15 residues. The CDR3 here is CASSLAKGAMDEQYF. The CDR3 region has the DNA TGCGCCAGCAGCTTGGCCAAGGGGGCGATGGACGAGCAGTACTTC.